Listed below are T cell receptor beta chains from one sample, sequenced in a study of Ad26.COV2.S vaccination and SARS-CoV-2 variants. Sequencing used immunoSEQ multiplex PCR; TCRdb keeps in-frame clones, though not all of them. The sample lists under 550,000 clones, roughly 90% seen once, with approximately 4% in the top ten. The sample here was peripheral blood, taken in a trial of Ad26.COV2.S vaccine versus placebo. These receptors all stem from a person between 18 and 60 years old who received the Ad26.COV2.S COVID-19 vaccine or a placebo. The CDR3 runs from the conserved cysteine through the conserved F or W.

>TRBJ2-3|TRBV5-1
CASSPWTSGGARTDTQYF
>TRBJ2-7|TRBV6-6
CASSAGGSYEQYF
>TRBJ2-7|TRBV3-1/TRBV3-2
CASSQDRYSYEQYF
>TRBJ2-3|TRBV18
CASSAEPGHTGNTQYF
>TRBJ2-7|TRBV4-1
CASSQGQAIYEQYF
>TRBJ2-3|TRBV5-6
CASSYPTGGTDTQYF
>TRBJ1-1|TRBV2
CASSGVRPEEAFF
>TRBJ2-2|TRBV9
CASSGGGFTGELFF
>TRBJ1-3|TRBV9
CASRGGGTENSGNTIYF
>TRBJ2-2|TRBV7-9
CASTLAGTVNTGELFF
>TRBJ1-4|TRBV6-5
CASKRGVGNEKLFF
>TRBJ2-3|TRBV19
CASSILLGGARSDTQYF
>TRBJ2-2|TRBV10-1
CASNDRGGGELFF
>TRBJ1-5|TRBV28
CASSGGGVLNQPQHF